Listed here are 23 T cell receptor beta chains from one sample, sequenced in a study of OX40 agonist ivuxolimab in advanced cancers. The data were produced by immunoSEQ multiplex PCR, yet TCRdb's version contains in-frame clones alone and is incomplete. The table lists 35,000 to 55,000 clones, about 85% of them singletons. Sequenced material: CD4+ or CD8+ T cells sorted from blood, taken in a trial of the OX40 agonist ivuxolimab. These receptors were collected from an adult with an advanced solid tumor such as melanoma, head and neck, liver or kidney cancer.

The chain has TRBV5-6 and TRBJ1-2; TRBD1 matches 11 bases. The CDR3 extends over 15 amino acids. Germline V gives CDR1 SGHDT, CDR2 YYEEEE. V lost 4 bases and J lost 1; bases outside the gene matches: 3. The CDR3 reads CASSLGTGGNYGYTF. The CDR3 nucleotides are TGTGCCAGCAGCCTAGGGACAGGGGGTAACTATGGCTACACCTTC.

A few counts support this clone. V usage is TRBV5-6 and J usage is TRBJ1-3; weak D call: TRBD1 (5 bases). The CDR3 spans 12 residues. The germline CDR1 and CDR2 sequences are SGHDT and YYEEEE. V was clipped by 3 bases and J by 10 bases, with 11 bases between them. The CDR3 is CASSSGTRTIYF. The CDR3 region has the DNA TGTGCCAGCAGCTCCGGGACTAGGACCATATATTTT.

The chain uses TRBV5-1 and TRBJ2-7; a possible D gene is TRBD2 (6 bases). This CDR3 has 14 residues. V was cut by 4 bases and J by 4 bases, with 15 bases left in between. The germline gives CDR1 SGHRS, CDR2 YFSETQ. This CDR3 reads CASSIGPAGYEQYF. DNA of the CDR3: TGCGCCAGCAGCATTGGACCCGCGGGGTACGAGCAGTACTTC.

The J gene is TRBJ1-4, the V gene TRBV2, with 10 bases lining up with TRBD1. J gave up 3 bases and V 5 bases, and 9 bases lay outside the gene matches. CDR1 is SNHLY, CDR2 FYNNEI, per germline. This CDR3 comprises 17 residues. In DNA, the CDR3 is TGTGCCAGCAGTAGGGCGGGGACAGGGGAGTCTAATGAAAAACTGTTTTTT. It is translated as CASSRAGTGESNEKLFF.

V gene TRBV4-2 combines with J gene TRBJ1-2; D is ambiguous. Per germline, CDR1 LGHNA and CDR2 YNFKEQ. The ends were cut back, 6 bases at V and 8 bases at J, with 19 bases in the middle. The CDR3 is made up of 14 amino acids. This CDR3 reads CASSLSLEGWGYTF. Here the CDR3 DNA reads TGTGCCAGCAGTTTATCGCTTGAGGGTTGGGGCTACACCTTC.

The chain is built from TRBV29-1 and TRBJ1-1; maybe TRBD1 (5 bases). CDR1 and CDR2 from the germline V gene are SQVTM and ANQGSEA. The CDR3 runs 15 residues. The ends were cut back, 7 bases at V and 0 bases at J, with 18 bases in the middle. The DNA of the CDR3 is TGCAGCGCGCGGGCAGGGTGGGGTATGAACACTGAAGCTTTCTTT. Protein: CSARAGWGMNTEAFF.

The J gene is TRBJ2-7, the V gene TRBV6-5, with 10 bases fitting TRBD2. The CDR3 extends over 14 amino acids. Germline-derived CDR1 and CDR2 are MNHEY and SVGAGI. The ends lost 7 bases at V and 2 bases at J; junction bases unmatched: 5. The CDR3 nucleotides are TGTGCCAGCACTAGCGGGGGAAGGGCCTACGAGCAGTACTTC. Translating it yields CASTSGGRAYEQYF.

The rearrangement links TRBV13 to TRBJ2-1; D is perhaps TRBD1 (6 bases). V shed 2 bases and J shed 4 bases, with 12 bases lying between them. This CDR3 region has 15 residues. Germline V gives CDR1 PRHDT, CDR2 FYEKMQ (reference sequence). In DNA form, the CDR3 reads TGTGCCAGCAGCTTACTGGGGGCGAGATACAATGAGCAGTTCTTC. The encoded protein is CASSLLGARYNEQFF.

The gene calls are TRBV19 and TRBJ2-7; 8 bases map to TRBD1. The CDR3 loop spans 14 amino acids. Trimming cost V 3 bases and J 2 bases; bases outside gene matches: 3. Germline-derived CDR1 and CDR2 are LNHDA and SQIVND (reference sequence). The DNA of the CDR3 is TGTGCCAGTAGTATTTCCAGGGGGCCCTACGAGCAGTACTTC. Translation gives CASSISRGPYEQYF.

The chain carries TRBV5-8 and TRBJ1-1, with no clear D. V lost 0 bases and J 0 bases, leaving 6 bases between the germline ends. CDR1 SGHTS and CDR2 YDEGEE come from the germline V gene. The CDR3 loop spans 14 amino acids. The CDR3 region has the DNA TGTGCCAGCAGCTTGGTGGGTATGAACACTGAAGCTTTCTTT. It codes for CASSLVGMNTEAFF. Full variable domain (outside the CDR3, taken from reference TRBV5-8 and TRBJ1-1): EAGVTQSPTHLIKTRGQQATLRCSPISGHTSVYWYQQALGLGLQFLLWYDEGEERNRGNFPPRFSGRQFPNYSSELNVNALELEDSALYLCASSLVGMNTEAFFGQGTRLTVV.

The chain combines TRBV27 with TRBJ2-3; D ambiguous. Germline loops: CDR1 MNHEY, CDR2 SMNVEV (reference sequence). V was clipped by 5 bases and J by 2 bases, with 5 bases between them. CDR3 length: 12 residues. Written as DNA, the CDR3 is TGTGCCAGCAGTCCTCCCACAGATACGCAGTATTTT. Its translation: CASSPPTDTQYF.

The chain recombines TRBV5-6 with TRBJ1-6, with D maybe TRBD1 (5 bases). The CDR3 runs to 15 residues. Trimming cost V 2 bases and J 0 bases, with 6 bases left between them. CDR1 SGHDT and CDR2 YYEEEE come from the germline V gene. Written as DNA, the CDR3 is TGTGCCAGCAGCTTCGGGACCTCCTATAATTCACCCCTCCACTTT. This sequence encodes CASSFGTSYNSPLHF.

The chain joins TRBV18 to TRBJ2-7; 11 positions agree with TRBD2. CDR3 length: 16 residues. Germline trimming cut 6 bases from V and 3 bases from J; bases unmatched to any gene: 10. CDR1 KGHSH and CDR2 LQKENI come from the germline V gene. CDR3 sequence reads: CASSQNTGTSGYEQYF. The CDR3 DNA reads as TGTGCCAGCTCGCAGAATACTGGGACTAGCGGCTACGAGCAGTACTTC.

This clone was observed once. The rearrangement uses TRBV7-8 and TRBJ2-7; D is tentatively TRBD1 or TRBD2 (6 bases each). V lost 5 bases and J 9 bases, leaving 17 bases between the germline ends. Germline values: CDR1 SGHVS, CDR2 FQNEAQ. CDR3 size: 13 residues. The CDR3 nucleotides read TGTGCCAGCAGCCCGCGAGGGGGGAAGGGGCAGTACTTC. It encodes CASSPRGGKGQYF.

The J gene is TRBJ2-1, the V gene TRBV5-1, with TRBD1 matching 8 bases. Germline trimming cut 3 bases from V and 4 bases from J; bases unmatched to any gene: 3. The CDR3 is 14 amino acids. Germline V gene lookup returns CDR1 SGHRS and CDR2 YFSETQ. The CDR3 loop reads CASSWGDRYNEQFF. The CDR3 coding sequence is TGCGCCAGCAGCTGGGGGGACAGGTACAATGAGCAGTTCTTC. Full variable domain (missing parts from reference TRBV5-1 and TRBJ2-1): KAGVTQTPRYLIKTRGQQVTLSCSPISGHRSVSWYQQTPGQGLQFLFEYFSETQRNKGNFPGRFSGRQFSNSRSEMNVSTLELGDSALYLCASSWGDRYNEQFFGPGTRLTVL.

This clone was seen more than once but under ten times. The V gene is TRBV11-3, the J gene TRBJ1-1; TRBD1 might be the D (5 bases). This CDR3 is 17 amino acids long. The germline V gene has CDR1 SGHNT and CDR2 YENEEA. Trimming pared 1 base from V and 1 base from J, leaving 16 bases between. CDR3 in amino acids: CASSLARGDKPNTEAFF. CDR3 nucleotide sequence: TGTGCCAGCAGCTTAGCTCGGGGGGATAAGCCGAACACTGAAGCTTTCTTT.

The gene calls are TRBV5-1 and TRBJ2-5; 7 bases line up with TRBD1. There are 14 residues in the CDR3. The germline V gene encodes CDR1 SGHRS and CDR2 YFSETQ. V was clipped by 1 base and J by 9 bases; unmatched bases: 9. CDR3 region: CASSLYGTDGAQYF. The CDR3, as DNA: TGCGCCAGCAGCTTGTACGGGACAGATGGGGCCCAGTACTTC.

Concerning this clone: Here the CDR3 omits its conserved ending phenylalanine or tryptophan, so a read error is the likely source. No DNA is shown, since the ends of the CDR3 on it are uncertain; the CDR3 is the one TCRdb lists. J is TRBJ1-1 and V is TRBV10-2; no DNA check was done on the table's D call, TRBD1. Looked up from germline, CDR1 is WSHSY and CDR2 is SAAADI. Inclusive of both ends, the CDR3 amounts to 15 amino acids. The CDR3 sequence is CASSDDIPGRQGMKV.

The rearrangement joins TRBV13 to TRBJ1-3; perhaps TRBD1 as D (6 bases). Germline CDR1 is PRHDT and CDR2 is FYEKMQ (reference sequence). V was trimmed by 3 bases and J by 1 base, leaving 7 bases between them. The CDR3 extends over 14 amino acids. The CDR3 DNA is TGTGCCAGCAGCTTGGGGGCATCTGGAAACACCATATATTTT. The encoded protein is CASSLGASGNTIYF.

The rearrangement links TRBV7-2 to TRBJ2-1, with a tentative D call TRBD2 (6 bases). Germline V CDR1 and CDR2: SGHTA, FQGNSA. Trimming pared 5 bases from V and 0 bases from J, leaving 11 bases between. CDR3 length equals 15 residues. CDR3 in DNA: TGTGCCAGCAGCGTGGGACTCAACTCCTACAATGAGCAGTTCTTC. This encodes CASSVGLNSYNEQFF.

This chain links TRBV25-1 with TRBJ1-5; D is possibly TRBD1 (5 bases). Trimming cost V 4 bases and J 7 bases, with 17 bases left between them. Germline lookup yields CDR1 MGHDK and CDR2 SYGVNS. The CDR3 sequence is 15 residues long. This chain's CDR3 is CASSAGLGAGQPQHF. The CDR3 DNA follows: TGTGCCAGCAGTGCGGGACTGGGAGCTGGGCAGCCCCAGCATTTT.

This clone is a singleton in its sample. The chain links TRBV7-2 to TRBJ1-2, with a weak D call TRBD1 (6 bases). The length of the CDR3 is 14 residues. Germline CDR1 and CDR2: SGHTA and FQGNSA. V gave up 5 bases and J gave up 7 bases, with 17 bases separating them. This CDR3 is CASSPTGSGLGYTF. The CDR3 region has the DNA TGTGCCAGCAGCCCAACAGGGTCGGGGCTTGGCTACACCTTC.

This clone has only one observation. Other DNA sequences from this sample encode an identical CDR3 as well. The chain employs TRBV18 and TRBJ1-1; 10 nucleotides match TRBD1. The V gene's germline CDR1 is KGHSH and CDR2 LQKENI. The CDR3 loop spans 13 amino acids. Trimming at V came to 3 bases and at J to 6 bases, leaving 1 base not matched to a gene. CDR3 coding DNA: TGTGCCAGCTCACCTGGACAGGGGGCTGAAGCTTTCTTT. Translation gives CASSPGQGAEAFF.